The 8 T cell receptor beta chains presented below share a single source sample, sequenced in a study of blood T cell repertoires in COVID-19. The assay was immunoSEQ multiplex PCR, and TCRdb's table has in-frame clones only and misses some. This table has some 47,000 clones, approximately 79% appearing once. Sequences were obtained from peripheral blood. These TCRs come from a human donor in a cohort sampled during active COVID-19.

There are a few counts of this clone. The rearrangement joins TRBV5-5 to TRBJ2-2, with D possibly being TRBD2 (6 bases). This CDR3 region has 15 residues. In germline, CDR1 is SGHKS, CDR2 YYEKEE (reference sequence). Deletions cut 2 bases from V and 0 bases from J, with 8 bases between. The CDR3 coding sequence is TGTGCCAGCAGCTTTGGGGGGTCGAACACCGGGGAGCTGTTTTTT. Translation gives CASSFGGSNTGELFF.

The chain has TRBV5-1 and TRBJ1-1; D is possibly TRBD1 (6 bases). V dropped 0 bases and J dropped 4 bases, with 13 bases sitting between them. Germline-derived CDR1 and CDR2 are SGHRS and YFSETQ. The CDR3 has 15 amino acids. CDR3 in amino acids: CASSLDTGWSTEAFF. The CDR3 DNA reads as TGCGCCAGCAGCTTGGATACAGGGTGGAGCACTGAAGCTTTCTTT.

This sequence joins TRBV5-1 and TRBJ1-4; D is unresolved. Germline CDR1 is SGHRS and CDR2 is YFSETQ. This CDR3 region has 14 residues. The V end lost 4 bases, the J end lost 7 bases, and 14 bases lay between the germline ends. Here the CDR3 reads CASSLGPEGEKLFF. In DNA, the CDR3 is TGCGCCAGCAGCCTCGGACCCGAGGGTGAAAAACTGTTTTTT. The whole variable domain, remainder taken from reference TRBV5-1 and TRBJ1-4, is KAGVTQTPRYLIKTRGQQVTLSCSPISGHRSVSWYQQTPGQGLQFLFEYFSETQRNKGNFPGRFSGRQFSNSRSEMNVSTLELGDSALYLCASSLGPEGEKLFFGSGTQLSVL.

This chain joins TRBV28 and TRBJ1-6; D gene uncertain. Germline CDR1 MDHEN, CDR2 SYDVKM. CDR3 length: 12 amino acids. Between the trimmed V and J ends, which lost 6 bases and 4 bases, there was a span of 4 bases. CDR3 amino acids: CASRRYNSPLHF. CDR3 in DNA: TGTGCCAGCAGACGGTATAATTCACCCCTCCACTTT.

J is TRBJ2-7 and V is TRBV3-1 (or the pseudogene TRBV3-2), with TRBD1 matching over 7 bases. The CDR3 has 15 residues. Germline V gives CDR1 LGHDT, CDR2 YNNKEL (reference sequence). The V and J ends lost 4 bases and 3 bases, in that order; junction bases with no gene match: 9. The CDR3 nucleotides are TGTGCCAGCAGCCCAGACAGGGTACGTTTCTACGAGCAGTACGTC. The encoded protein is CASSPDRVRFYEQYV.

CDR3 DNA: TGTGCCAGCAGCTTGAGACAGACTAGAAATGAAAAACTGTTTTTT. It is translated as CASSLRQTRNEKLFF. The chain combines TRBV5-6 with TRBJ1-4, with D possibly being TRBD1 (5 bases). The ends were cut back, 1 base at V and 5 bases at J, with 12 bases in the middle. The CDR3 consists of 15 residues. Per the germline V gene, CDR1 is SGHDT and CDR2 is YYEEEE.

This chain uses TRBV7-3 with TRBJ2-5, with 7 bases identical to TRBD1. The CDR3 is made up of 15 amino acids. Looked up from germline, CDR1 is SGHTA and CDR2 is FQGTGA. J was trimmed by 1 base and V by 2 bases; bases with no gene match: 4. The CDR3 DNA reads as TGTGCCAGCAGCTTAGTGGGACAGCTCCAAGAGACCCAGTACTTC. Its translation: CASSLVGQLQETQYF.

This chain links TRBV15 with TRBJ2-7; D unresolved. With 3 bases removed from V and 2 bases from J, the gap between germline ends came to 11 bases. Germline lookup yields CDR1 LNHNV and CDR2 YYDKDF (reference sequence). The CDR3 totals 14 residues. This chain's CDR3 is CATSREGRPYEQYV. The CDR3, as DNA: TGTGCCACCAGCAGGGAAGGCAGGCCCTACGAGCAGTACGTC.